This TCR beta chain was found in a study of T cell clusters in autoimmune cytopenias. For the study at large: Chronic lymphocytic leukemia controls were untreated, lacked autoimmune cytopenia, and had mean age about 65, median roughly 63 years. Study observations and caveats: No cluster-lack signature appeared between secondary cytopenia and chronic lymphocytic leukemia patients, apparently due to lymphoma masking.

The V gene's germline CDR1 is MNHNY and CDR2 SVGAGI (reference sequence). The CDR3 runs to 12 residues. TRB was amplified by touch-down multiplex PCR, primer pools A and B combined. TCRdb reprocessed the multiplex PCR reads, with one entry per CDR3 protein and no DNA. In total, the table holds approximately 4,900 distinct CDR3 sequences. TRB amplification used around 260 ng of peripheral blood genomic DNA. This clonotype is deemed medium-sized by its frequency. Its antigen is as yet unknown. These records were also assigned to another study, of T cell repertoires in aging, cancer and after chemotherapy.

The clonotype comes from a human donor with chronic lymphocytic leukemia. The donor label of this sample is uncertain. This rearrangement joins TRBV6-6 to TRBJ2-1. Source material: peripheral blood. The CDR3 reads CASSYSYNEQFF.